This TCR beta chain was found in a study of OX40 agonist ivuxolimab in advanced cancers. Sequencing used immunoSEQ multiplex PCR; TCRdb keeps in-frame clones, though not all of them. The repertoire has under 80,000 clones, approximately 92% of them found once; the top ten carry approximately 0.32%. Here the sequenced sample was CD4+ or CD8+ T cells sorted from blood, taken in a trial of the OX40 agonist ivuxolimab. This TCR came from an adult with an advanced solid tumor such as melanoma, head and neck, liver or kidney cancer.

CDR3 DNA sequence: TGTGCCAGCAGCGTAGCGGGGGCGCTCTCCTACGAGCAGTACTTC. Translating it yields CASSVAGALSYEQYF. The chain employs TRBV9 and TRBJ2-7; D is perhaps TRBD1 or TRBD2 (6 bases each). The CDR3 length is 15 residues. Trimming took off 0 bases at V and 0 bases at J, with 10 bases between the two ends. CDR1 is SGDLS and CDR2 is YYNGEE in the germline V gene.